The text below deals with one TCR beta chain. As yet, its antigen is unknown. This entry is derived from a study of cytomegalovirus exposure and HLA in healthy donors. Study at large: Drawn from HLA-typed donors, tens of millions of unique TCRs were held in an early data release.

PCR primers comprised 60 Vbeta and 13 Jbeta primers. The assay was immunoSEQ multiplex PCR, and TCRdb's table has in-frame clones only and misses some. Of 250,000 to 350,000 clones listed, about nine tenths are singletons. General study findings and limits: Later on, an analysis showed TCR association rates differing by HLA locus, with DRB1 the most and HLA-C the fewest. Rarity characterized most TCR sequences, yet some public TCRs appeared in many donors. Productive status was seen about 87% or about 30% of the time for most TCR beta V segments in an earlier analysis.

The sequencing input was PBMCs. This receptor was identified in a man between 40 and 49 years old in good health and CMV-seropositive.

For the CDR3, the DNA is TGCGCCAGCAGCGTAACAGGCGAGGCTAACTATGGCTACACCTTC. Translating it yields CASSVTGEANYGYTF. V and J are TRBV5-1 and TRBJ1-2, with a weak D call TRBD1 (5 bases). Trimming took off 4 bases at V and 0 bases at J, with 13 bases between the two ends. Germline-derived CDR1 and CDR2 are SGHRS and YFSETQ. This CDR3 region has 15 residues.